These 23 T cell receptor beta chains came from one sample sequenced in a study of beta chain features in type 1 diabetes. Reverse transcription of all isolated RNA meant that expressed TCRB transcripts were sequenced. Some clones are missing from TCRdb's copy, which holds only in-frame ones; the method was immunoSEQ multiplex PCR. The sample records 160,000 or so clones, 7% to 9.5% being singletons. Study results and limitations: People with Type 1 diabetes carried modestly yet significantly shorter TCRB CDR3s in all four CD4+ subsets.

No antigens are known for them. Input material: central memory CD4+ T cells from blood. These receptors originate from a woman aged 25-40 years with type 1 diabetes.

This clone has just a few counts. Here the CDR3 DNA reads TGTGCCACCCGAGGACAGTTGAACACTGAAGCTTTCTTT. Its protein is CATRGQLNTEAFF. The chain links TRBV2 to TRBJ1-1; perhaps TRBD1 as D (6 bases). The CDR3 has 13 residues. Per germline, CDR1 SNHLY and CDR2 FYNNEI. Trimming left V 10 bases short and J 0 bases short, with 12 bases between.

This clone was observed a few times. J is TRBJ2-6 and V is TRBV7-3; TRBD1 matches at 7 bases. The CDR3 is 18 residues long. Germline lookup yields CDR1 SGHTA and CDR2 FQGTGA. J gave up 0 bases and V 5 bases, and 10 bases lay outside the gene matches. CDR3 sequence: CASSPFGTVLSGANVLTF. The CDR3 DNA reads TGTGCCAGCAGCCCATTCGGGACAGTCCTCTCTGGGGCCAACGTCCTGACTTTC.

V is TRBV7-3 and J is TRBJ2-2, with 7 bases fitting TRBD2. After removal of 4 bases from V and 5 bases from J, the junction contained 4 bases not matched to a gene. Germline assignment: CDR1 SGHTA and CDR2 FQGTGA. The CDR3 runs 14 residues. Here the CDR3 DNA reads TGTGCCAGCAGCTCATCCGGGGGGACCGGGGAGCTGTTTTTT. It specifies CASSSSGGTGELFF.

The chain recombines TRBV7-8 with TRBJ2-3; TRBD2 matches 9 bases. From germline, CDR1 is SGHVS and CDR2 FQNEAQ. This CDR3 region has 15 residues. The trim removed 4 bases at V and 10 bases at J, leaving 12 bases unmatched. The CDR3 coding sequence is TGTGCCAGCAGCTCATCCGGGCTAGCGGGAAAGGCGCAGTATTTT. It is translated as CASSSSGLAGKAQYF.

This clone was found a few times. The chain recombines TRBV28 with TRBJ1-5; 8 nucleotides agree with TRBD1. The CDR3 is 14 amino acids. With 4 bases clipped from V and 3 bases from J, the junction kept 2 bases outside the gene matches. Per germline, CDR1 MDHEN and CDR2 SYDVKM. The CDR3 nucleotides are TGTGCCAGCAGTTCGGGACAGGCCAATCAGCCCCAGCATTTT. As protein: CASSSGQANQPQHF.

This clone was seen a few times. This chain joins TRBV4-2 and TRBJ2-2; tentative D call: TRBD1 (5 bases). This CDR3 is built from 15 residues. Per germline, CDR1 LGHNA and CDR2 YNFKEQ. V was cut by 1 base and J by 6 bases, with 12 bases left in between. The CDR3 region is CASSQVGQLAGELFF. The CDR3 DNA is TGTGCCAGCAGCCAAGTGGGGCAACTGGCCGGGGAGCTGTTTTTT.

In this sample, this clone turned up a few times. The rearrangement uses TRBV30 and TRBJ2-7, with 9 nucleotides matching TRBD1. The CDR3 consists of 17 residues. V lost 0 bases, J lost 6 bases, and 15 bases stayed unmatched. Germline V gene sequence: CDR1 GTSNPN, CDR2 SVGIG (reference sequence). CDR3 coding DNA: TGTGCCTGGAGTGTAATTCCCTCCCGATCGGACAGGGGCGAGCAGTACTTC. Its protein product is CAWSVIPSRSDRGEQYF. Using reference TRBV30 and TRBJ2-7 for the parts outside the CDR3, the full variable domain is SQTIHQWPATLVQPVGSPLSLECTVEGTSNPNLYWYRQAAGRGLQLLFYSVGIGQISSEVPQNLSASRPQDRQFILSSKKLLLSDSGFYLCAWSVIPSRSDRGEQYFGPGTRLTVT.

This chain joins TRBV19 and TRBJ2-7; possible D gene TRBD1, 5 bases. V gave up 5 bases and J gave up 0 bases, with 14 bases separating them. Per germline, CDR1 LNHDA and CDR2 SQIVND (reference sequence). The CDR3 length is 15 residues. CDR3 bases: TGTGCCAGTAGTTTTCGACAGACGACCTCCTACGAGCAGTACTTC. Encoded protein: CASSFRQTTSYEQYF.

This clone appeared a few times. This chain joins TRBV5-1 and TRBJ2-3; 11 bases fit TRBD1. The ends lost 3 bases at V and 1 base at J; junction bases unmatched: 4. CDR3 length: 16 amino acids. Germline CDR1 is SGHRS and CDR2 is YFSETQ. The CDR3 DNA is TGCGCCAGCAGCTCACGGACAGGGGGCGGCACAGATACGCAGTATTTT. Translation gives CASSSRTGGGTDTQYF.

This clone was seen only a few times. The rearrangement joins TRBV29-1 to TRBJ1-2; D is perhaps TRBD1 (6 bases). The V end lost 5 bases, the J end lost 0 bases, and 13 bases lay between the germline ends. This CDR3 has 14 amino acids. Germline assignment: CDR1 SQVTM and CDR2 ANQGSEA. CDR3 loop: CSVTLDSTNYGYTF. CDR3 sequence (DNA): TGCAGCGTTACCCTGGACAGTACTAACTATGGCTACACCTTC.

The chain combines TRBV5-1 with TRBJ2-3, with a tentative D call TRBD1 (6 bases). The CDR3 contains 14 residues. V lost 7 bases and J 1 base, leaving 13 bases between the germline ends. Germline CDR1 SGHRS, CDR2 YFSETQ. In DNA form, the CDR3 reads TGCGCCAGCGTCGGGACAAAGGGCACAGATACGCAGTATTTT. Translating gives CASVGTKGTDTQYF.

The chain recombines TRBV7-9 with TRBJ1-1; D might be TRBD1 (6 bases). CDR1 is SEHNR, CDR2 FQNEAQ, per germline (reference sequence). The CDR3 extends over 13 amino acids. V was pared by 6 bases and J by 7 bases, with 15 bases between. The CDR3 sequence is CASRQGQPDEAFF. The CDR3 DNA reads as TGTGCCAGCAGACAAGGACAGCCGGATGAAGCTTTCTTT.

This clone has just a few counts. The chain carries TRBV18 and TRBJ2-5, with 9 bases fitting TRBD1. This CDR3 contains 15 residues. The J segment lost 5 bases and the V segment lost 6 bases, leaving 10 bases of the junction unmatched. From germline, CDR1 is KGHSH and CDR2 LQKENI. CDR3 nucleotides: TGTGCCAGCTCCCTCTCGGACAGGGGAAGCGAGACCCAGTACTTC. It specifies CASSLSDRGSETQYF.

The chain combines TRBV19 with TRBJ2-3, with 7 positions matching TRBD1. Germline-derived CDR1 and CDR2 are LNHDA and SQIVND (reference sequence). The CDR3 covers 14 residues. The V gene end was trimmed by 6 bases and the J gene end by 2 bases; junction bases not matched to a gene: 5. The CDR3 DNA follows: TGTGCCAGTAGGAGAGGGGGCTACACAGATACGCAGTATTTT. Its translation: CASRRGGYTDTQYF. Full variable domain (missing parts from reference TRBV19 and TRBJ2-3): DGGITQSPKYLFRKEGQNVTLSCEQNLNHDAMYWYRQDPGQGLRLIYYSQIVNDFQKGDIAEGYSVSREKKESFPLTVTSAQKNPTAFYLCASRRGGYTDTQYFGPGTRLTVL.

The chain combines TRBV5-1 with TRBJ2-1, with a weak D call TRBD2 (5 bases). Between the trimmed V and J ends, which lost 3 bases and 5 bases, there was a span of 15 bases. The CDR3 is made up of 15 amino acids. From germline, CDR1 is SGHRS and CDR2 YFSETQ. For the CDR3, the DNA is TGCGCCAGCAGCTCGTTGGCTCCCGGGGACAATGAGCAGTTCTTC. Translation gives CASSSLAPGDNEQFF.

This clone was detected a few times. V and J are TRBV27 and TRBJ1-2, with D maybe TRBD1 (5 bases). The CDR3 is made up of 16 amino acids. Germline V gene data show CDR1 as MNHEY and CDR2 as SMNVEV (reference sequence). V was pared by 4 bases and J by 4 bases, with 19 bases between. CDR3 nucleotides: TGTGCCAGCAGTTCCTTCGACAGAGGAACCACCTATGGCTACACCTTC. Translating gives CASSSFDRGTTYGYTF.

This clone has just a few counts. The chain has TRBV6-6 and TRBJ2-7; 10 bases are shared with TRBD1. Losses at the gene ends were 5 bases for V and 4 bases for J; bases not matched to a gene: 5. The germline V gene encodes CDR1 MNHNY and CDR2 SVGAGI (reference sequence). The CDR3 has 14 amino acids. CDR3 in amino acids: CASSRTGGEYEQYF. CDR3 sequence (DNA): TGTGCCAGCAGTCGGACAGGGGGGGAATACGAGCAGTACTTC.

In its sample, this clone was seen a few times. The germline gene is not matched at one end of the junction; a read error may be the cause. This chain joins TRBV7-7 and TRBJ2-3; D gene unclear. The CDR3 totals 13 residues. Germline V CDR1 and CDR2: SSHAT, FNYEAQ (reference sequence). The CDR3 coding sequence is TGTGCTAGCAGCTTTGGGCAACACGATACGCAGTATTTT. This gives the protein CASSFGQHDTQYF. Combining the CDR3 with reference TRBV7-7 and TRBJ2-3 gives the whole variable domain GAGVSQSPRYKVTKRGQDVTLRCDPISSHATLYWYQQALGQGPEFLTYFNYEAQPDKSGLPSDRFSAERPEGSISTLTIQRTEQRDSAMYRCASSFGQHDTQYFGPGTRLTVL.

The gene calls are TRBV7-9 and TRBJ2-2; 7 bases match TRBD2. The V gene end was trimmed by 5 bases and the J gene end by 4 bases; junction bases not matched to a gene: 7. The CDR3 has 15 amino acids. CDR1 and CDR2 (germline): SEHNR, FQNEAQ (reference sequence). CDR3 nucleotides: TGTGCCAGCAGCCAGCCGGGACTAATCACCGGGGAGCTGTTTTTT. This codes for CASSQPGLITGELFF.

This clone was seen only a few times. CDR3 sequence: CASRESGSGYGYTF. The CDR3 coding sequence is TGCGCCAGCAGGGAATCGGGATCTGGCTATGGCTACACCTTC. This chain joins TRBV5-1 and TRBJ1-2; the D is unclear. In germline, CDR1 is SGHRS, CDR2 YFSETQ. The ends were cut back, 5 bases at V and 4 bases at J, with 15 bases in the middle. The CDR3 contains 14 residues.

A few counts support this clone. The chain links TRBV29-1 to TRBJ1-3; D is unclear. Looked up from germline, CDR1 is SQVTM and CDR2 is ANQGSEA. This CDR3 is built from 14 residues. Trimming removed 3 bases from V and 0 bases from J, with 9 bases in between. This CDR3 is CSVDPGSSGNTIYF. The CDR3 DNA sequence: TGCAGCGTTGATCCGGGGAGCTCTGGAAACACCATATATTTT.

This chain joins TRBV7-2 and TRBJ2-7; unclear D gene. Germline CDR1 is SGHTA and CDR2 is FQGNSA. The CDR3 is 15 residues long. Trimming removed 5 bases from V and 2 bases from J, with 16 bases in between. CDR3: CASSPISPTTYEQYF. For the CDR3, the DNA is TGTGCCAGCAGCCCAATATCGCCCACAACCTACGAGCAGTACTTC.

In its sample, this clone was seen a few times. The chain employs TRBV14 and TRBJ1-5; 7 positions match TRBD1. This CDR3 is built from 15 residues. Per the germline V gene, CDR1 is SGHDN and CDR2 is FVKESK. Losses at the gene ends were 5 bases for V and 4 bases for J; bases not matched to a gene: 8. The CDR3 reads CASSGGGTVNQPQHF. The CDR3 DNA reads as TGTGCCAGCAGCGGAGGCGGGACAGTGAATCAGCCCCAGCATTTT.